What follows are 25 T cell receptor beta chains derived from one specimen sequenced in a study of T cell repertoires in cytomegalovirus infection. TCRdb called the reads again in MiXCR, with one record for every CDR3 protein. The repertoire holds about 770,000 distinct CDR3 sequences, with about 27% as singletons. Their recognized antigens are unknown. This specimen was cultured CD8+ T cells from PBMCs, taken from culture after CMV antigen stimulation. The receptors stem from a human donor in good health (CMV status not recorded). Some clones in this sample may be carry-over from other donors' samples.

V and J are TRBV29-1 and TRBJ2-5; D uncertain. V was clipped by 1 base and J by 1 base, with 10 bases between them. The germline V gene has CDR1 SQVTM and CDR2 ANQGSEA. CDR3 length equals 14 residues. The CDR3 reads CSVEGGTPQETQYF. The CDR3 nucleotides are TGCAGCGTTGAAGGTGGCACACCCCAAGAGACCCAGTACTTC.

The CDR3 region is CASSQAAENQPQHF. CDR3 sequence (DNA): TGCGCCAGCAGCCAAGCAGCGGAGAATCAGCCCCAGCATTTT. The gene calls are TRBV4-1 and TRBJ1-5, with D hard to call. The CDR3 has 14 residues. Germline CDR1 is MGHRA and CDR2 is YSYEKL. V was trimmed by 1 base and J by 4 bases, leaving 8 bases between them.

The chain joins TRBV6-2 or TRBV6-3 to TRBJ1-5, with D possibly matching TRBD1 (5 bases). V was cut by 0 bases and J by 4 bases, with 7 bases left in between. Looked up from germline, CDR1 is MNHEY and CDR2 is SVGEGT. CDR3 size: 14 residues. The CDR3 region has the DNA TGTGCCAGCAGTTACTCACGGGGGAATCAGCCCCAGCATTTT. This sequence encodes CASSYSRGNQPQHF.

This clonotype occurred a few times. The V and J genes are TRBV5-4 and TRBJ1-1; D remains unclear. Per the germline V gene, CDR1 is SGHNT and CDR2 is YYREEE (reference sequence). The V end lost 2 bases, the J end lost 4 bases, and 9 bases lay between the germline ends. This CDR3 has 13 residues. CDR3 sequence (DNA): TGTGCCAGCAGCTTAGGTTCAGCCACTGAAGCTTTCTTT. It is translated as CASSLGSATEAFF.

The chain joins TRBV25-1 to TRBJ2-7; 7 bases are a match to TRBD1. CDR1 MGHDK and CDR2 SYGVNS come from the germline V gene. The CDR3 has 12 residues. With V trimmed by 2 bases and J by 5 bases, 0 bases remained unmatched. In DNA, the CDR3 is TGTGCCAGCAGTGAAACAGGGGACGAGCAGTACGTC. Translation gives CASSETGDEQYV.

This clonotype showed up just a few times. The chain couples TRBV6-1 to TRBJ2-3; 9 bases match TRBD2. The length of the CDR3 is 18 residues. Germline V gene data show CDR1 as MNHNS and CDR2 as SASEGT. V trimming: 3 bases; J trimming: 4 bases; junction bases outside the gene matches: 14. CDR3 protein: CASSENLRLAGYSDTQYF. The DNA for the CDR3 is TGTGCCAGCAGTGAGAACCTTCGGCTAGCGGGGTACTCAGATACGCAGTATTTT.

The rearrangement uses TRBV12-3 or TRBV12-4 and TRBJ1-1; no clear D gene. There are 14 residues in the CDR3. Between the trimmed V and J ends, which lost 2 bases and 5 bases, there was a span of 12 bases. CDR3 coding DNA: TGTGCCAGCAGTTTAAGGCCCTTTGGGACTGAAGCTTTCTTT. Protein product: CASSLRPFGTEAFF.

The chain combines TRBV12-3 or TRBV12-4 with TRBJ2-7; TRBD1 matches 9 bases. This CDR3 comprises 15 residues. With 3 bases clipped from V and 5 bases from J, the junction kept 8 bases outside the gene matches. The CDR3: CASSFKDRGVHEQYF. The CDR3 bases are TGTGCCAGCAGTTTCAAGGACAGGGGAGTCCACGAGCAGTACTTC.

About this clonotype itself: This may arise from a read error, as a much more abundant clone is one base away. This rearrangement joins TRBV7-8 to TRBJ2-1; D might be TRBD2 (7 bases). Germline lookup yields CDR1 SGHVS and CDR2 FQNEAQ. The CDR3 runs to 15 residues. As DNA, the CDR3 is TGTGCCAGCAGTCTGCAAGGGGGGGTCTACATTGAGCAGTTCTTC. This codes for CASSLQGGVYIEQFF.

V usage is TRBV28 and J usage is TRBJ2-2, with D unclear. From germline, CDR1 is MDHEN and CDR2 SYDVKM. The CDR3 is made up of 19 amino acids. V dropped 3 bases and J dropped 3 bases, with 23 bases sitting between them. The CDR3 loop reads CASSFSPRQLGLYTGELFF. CDR3 in DNA: TGTGCCAGCAGTTTCTCCCCCCGGCAGCTAGGGTTGTACACCGGGGAGCTGTTTTTT.

The chain combines TRBV2 with TRBJ1-2; tentative D call: TRBD1 (5 bases). This CDR3 comprises 13 residues. V shed 8 bases and J shed 6 bases, with 16 bases lying between them. Germline V lookup: CDR1 SNHLY, CDR2 FYNNEI. The CDR3 DNA reads TGTGCCAGCCCCCACAGGTTTTCAAATGGCTACACCTTC. It translates to CASPHRFSNGYTF.

The rearrangement links TRBV20-1 to TRBJ1-5, with D possibly being TRBD1 (5 bases). CDR1 DFQATT and CDR2 SNEGSKA come from the germline V gene (reference sequence). Trimming removed 0 bases at V and 6 bases at J, with 21 bases between. The CDR3 extends over 17 amino acids. The CDR3 DNA is TGCAGTGCTAGAGATAGGCTGGGGCAGGGCCTCGGTCAGCCCCAGCATTTT. It yields the protein CSARDRLGQGLGQPQHF.

This sequence joins TRBV6-6 and TRBJ2-2, with D unclear. The CDR3 is made up of 14 amino acids. The germline CDR1 and CDR2 sequences are MNHNY and SVGAGI (reference sequence). Trimming took off 0 bases at V and 8 bases at J, with 10 bases between the two ends. CDR3 DNA: TGTGCCAGCAGTTACTCCATGGGCGCGGGGGAGCTGTTTTTT. Amino acid sequence: CASSYSMGAGELFF.

As concerns this clonotype: This likely comes from a read error, as the CDR3 has no conserved phenylalanine or tryptophan at its end. This chain uses TRBV7-4 with TRBJ2-1; 8 bases fit TRBD2. The germline gives CDR1 SGHVT, CDR2 SQSDAQ. The V and J ends lost 5 bases and 2 bases, in that order; junction bases with no gene match: 5. The CDR3 is 15 amino acids. The CDR3 DNA reads TGTGCCAGCAGCCCAAGCGGGGGAGCCTACAATGAGCAGTTCTCC. It translates to CASSPSGGAYNEQFS.

This clonotype turned up a few times. This sequence joins TRBV27 and TRBJ2-7, with D possibly TRBD1 on 6 matching bases. Germline V gene lookup returns CDR1 MNHEY and CDR2 SMNVEV (reference sequence). The CDR3 length is 16 residues. Trimming took 6 bases from V and 2 from J, leaving 20 bases between them. In DNA, the CDR3 is TGTGCCAGCAGCGCACCCCTCGAGACAGGCACCTACGAGCAGTACGTC. It yields the protein CASSAPLETGTYEQYV.

This clonotype was picked up many times. The chain carries TRBV20-1 and TRBJ1-6; D uncertain. The CDR3 covers 18 residues. Trimming removed 2 bases from V and 0 bases from J, with 17 bases in between. Looked up from germline, CDR1 is DFQATT and CDR2 is SNEGSKA (reference sequence). The CDR3: CSARLRLGLSSYNSPLHF. The CDR3 DNA is TGCAGTGCTAGATTGAGACTAGGACTGAGCTCCTATAATTCACCCCTCCACTTT.

Only a few counts were recorded for this clonotype. V usage is TRBV28 and J usage is TRBJ1-1; 12 positions match TRBD1. J was trimmed by 6 bases and V by 4 bases; bases with no gene match: 6. There are 15 residues in the CDR3. Germline CDR1 reads MDHEN; CDR2 reads SYDVKM. The CDR3 region is CASSSGQGAKSEAFF. CDR3 bases: TGTGCCAGCAGTTCGGGACAGGGGGCAAAGTCTGAAGCTTTCTTT.

This clonotype was seen once. V usage is TRBV2 and J usage is TRBJ2-3; a possible D gene is TRBD1 (5 bases). V shed 7 bases and J shed 4 bases, with 21 bases lying between them. Germline lookup yields CDR1 SNHLY and CDR2 FYNNEI. The CDR3 is made up of 16 amino acids. CDR3 nucleotides: TGTGCCAGCACCCCTAGTCAGGCAGGGCGCGCAGATACGCAGTATTTT. It encodes CASTPSQAGRADTQYF.

The V gene is TRBV6-5, the J gene TRBJ2-3, with 9 bases that match TRBD2. V lost 6 bases to trimming and J lost 2 bases; unmatched junction nucleotides: 9. The CDR3 loop spans 16 amino acids. Germline CDR1 is MNHEY and CDR2 is SVGAGI. CDR3 in DNA: TGTGCCAGCAGCGTCAACCCTAGCGGGGTCACAGATACGCAGTATTTT. This encodes CASSVNPSGVTDTQYF.

The genes are TRBV4-3 and TRBJ1-2; 10 nucleotides line up with TRBD1. The V gene's germline CDR1 is LGHNA and CDR2 YSLEER. The CDR3 is 14 residues long. V lost 4 bases to trimming and J lost 5 bases; unmatched junction nucleotides: 4. The CDR3 loop is CASSPGTGEYGYTF. CDR3 sequence (DNA): TGCGCCAGCAGCCCCGGGACAGGGGAATATGGCTACACCTTC.

The chain recombines TRBV4-3 with TRBJ1-2; 7 bases map to TRBD1. From germline, CDR1 is LGHNA and CDR2 YSLEER. This CDR3 has 16 residues. V lost 5 bases to trimming and J lost 0 bases; unmatched junction nucleotides: 9. DNA of the CDR3: TGCGCCAGCAGCTCACGATGGGACAGCTCTAACTATGGCTACACCTTC. Translating gives CASSSRWDSSNYGYTF.

The chain is built from TRBV15 and TRBJ1-4; TRBD1 matches at 9 bases. The V gene's germline CDR1 is LNHNV and CDR2 YYDKDF (reference sequence). The CDR3 is 18 amino acids. Trimming removed 2 bases from V and 6 bases from J; junction bases left unmatched: 13. The CDR3 protein is CATSRSPRQRTGDEKLFF. In DNA form, the CDR3 reads TGTGCCACCAGCAGATCCCCTCGACAGAGGACAGGGGATGAAAAACTGTTTTTT. The variable domain in full, completed from reference TRBV15 and TRBJ1-4, reads DAMVIQNPRYQVTQFGKPVTLSCSQTLNHNVMYWYQQKSSQAPKLLFHYYDKDFNNEADTPDNFQSRRPNTSFCFLDIRSPGLGDTAMYLCATSRSPRQRTGDEKLFFGSGTQLSVL.

This clonotype was detected a few times. The J gene is TRBJ1-1, the V gene TRBV2; the D gene is possibly TRBD1 (6 bases). The CDR3 runs to 15 residues. Trimming stripped 0 bases from V and 4 bases from J, with 12 bases between. Germline CDR1 is SNHLY and CDR2 is FYNNEI. This CDR3 is CASSEARQGRTEAFF. The DNA for the CDR3 is TGTGCCAGCAGTGAAGCGCGGCAGGGGCGCACTGAAGCTTTCTTT.

In its sample, this clonotype was seen a few times. The genes are TRBV5-1 and TRBJ1-1; D is perhaps TRBD1 (6 bases). CDR1 and CDR2 from the germline V gene are SGHRS and YFSETQ. The CDR3 has 14 residues. V lost 3 bases to trimming and J lost 3 bases, with 12 bases between them. The CDR3: CASSWGHTDTEAFF. The CDR3 DNA reads TGCGCCAGCAGCTGGGGACATACGGACACTGAAGCTTTCTTT.

The V and J genes are TRBV15 and TRBJ2-1; D is unclear. Trimming removed 0 bases from V and 10 bases from J, with 7 bases in between. The V gene's germline CDR1 is LNHNV and CDR2 YYDKDF (reference sequence). The length of the CDR3 is 12 residues. The CDR3 is CATSRDRPEQFF. The CDR3 bases are TGTGCCACCAGCAGAGATCGCCCCGAGCAGTTCTTC.